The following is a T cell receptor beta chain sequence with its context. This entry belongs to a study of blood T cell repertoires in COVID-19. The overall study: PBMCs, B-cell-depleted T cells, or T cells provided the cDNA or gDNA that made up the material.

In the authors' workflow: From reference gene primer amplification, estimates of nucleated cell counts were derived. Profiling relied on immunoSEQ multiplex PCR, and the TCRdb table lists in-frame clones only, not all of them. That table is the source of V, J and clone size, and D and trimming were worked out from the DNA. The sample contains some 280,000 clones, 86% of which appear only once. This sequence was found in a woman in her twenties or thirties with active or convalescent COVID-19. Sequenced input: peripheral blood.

The CDR3 region is CASSLRAGGQREQYF. The CDR3 DNA sequence: TGTGCCAGCAGCTTGAGAGCGGGGGGGCAAAGAGAGCAGTACTTC. The chain is built from TRBV7-2 and TRBJ2-7; 10 bases are a match to TRBD2. Trimming removed 3 bases from V and 7 bases from J; junction bases left unmatched: 9. The CDR3 sequence is 15 residues long. Germline V gives CDR1 SGHTA, CDR2 FQGNSA.